The entry below describes one T cell receptor beta chain. What it binds is not known. Amplified regions were TCR beta CDR3 sequences from RNA transcripts. The primer set for the first-round RT-PCR of the TCR CDR3 was HTBI. TCRdb independently ran MiXCR on the multiplex PCR reads; one entry per CDR3 protein. The data hold 220,000 or so distinct CDR3 sequences, with roughly 17% observed a single time. The data originate from a study of T cells in Graves' hyperthyroidism and ophthalmopathy. Overall study context: Blood was drawn when the patient was first diagnosed and still untreated.

This CDR3 is built from 16 residues. Germline V CDR1 and CDR2: MNHEY, SVGAGI. Trimming at V came to 2 bases and at J to 0 bases, leaving 3 bases not matched to a gene. Notes on the study in general: Model-based prediction identified ophthalmopathy a median 6.5 months prior to its onset. Most thyroid clonotypes that were expanded above 0.001 also turned up in blood.

The V gene is TRBV6-5, the J gene TRBJ1-1; 10 bases are shared with TRBD1. The TCR sequence derives from a woman between 18 and 29 years old with Graves' ophthalmopathy. The specimen was blood. CDR3 coding DNA: TGTGCCAGCAGTTACCCGGGACAGGGGATGAACACTGAAGCTTTCTTT. It specifies CASSYPGQGMNTEAFF.